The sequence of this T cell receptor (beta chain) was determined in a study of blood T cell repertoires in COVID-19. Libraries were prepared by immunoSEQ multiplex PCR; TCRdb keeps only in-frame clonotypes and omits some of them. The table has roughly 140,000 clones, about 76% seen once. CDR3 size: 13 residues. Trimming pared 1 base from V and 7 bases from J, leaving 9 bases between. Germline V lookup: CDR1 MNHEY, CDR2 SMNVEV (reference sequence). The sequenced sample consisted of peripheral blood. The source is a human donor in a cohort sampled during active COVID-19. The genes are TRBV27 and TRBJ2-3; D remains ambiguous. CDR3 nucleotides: TGTGCCAGCAGTTTATTCCCCGGGTATACGCAGTATTTT. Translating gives CASSLFPGYTQYF.